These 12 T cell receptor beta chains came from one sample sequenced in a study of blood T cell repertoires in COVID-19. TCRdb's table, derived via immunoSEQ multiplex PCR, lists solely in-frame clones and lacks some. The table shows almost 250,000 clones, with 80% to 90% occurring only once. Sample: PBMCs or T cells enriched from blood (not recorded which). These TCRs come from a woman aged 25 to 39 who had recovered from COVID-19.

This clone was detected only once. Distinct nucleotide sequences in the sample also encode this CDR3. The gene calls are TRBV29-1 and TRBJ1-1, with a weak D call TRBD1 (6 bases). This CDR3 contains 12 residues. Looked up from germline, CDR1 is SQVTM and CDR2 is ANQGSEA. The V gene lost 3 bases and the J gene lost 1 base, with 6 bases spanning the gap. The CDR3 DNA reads TGCAGCGTTGACAGGGGGAACACTGAAGCTTTCTTT. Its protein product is CSVDRGNTEAFF.

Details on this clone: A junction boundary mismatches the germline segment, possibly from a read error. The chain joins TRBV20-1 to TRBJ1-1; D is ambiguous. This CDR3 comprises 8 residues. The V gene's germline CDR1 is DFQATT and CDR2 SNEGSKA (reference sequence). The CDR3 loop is CRASGSGF. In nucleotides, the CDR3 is TGCAGGGCCTCCGGGTCGGGTTTT.

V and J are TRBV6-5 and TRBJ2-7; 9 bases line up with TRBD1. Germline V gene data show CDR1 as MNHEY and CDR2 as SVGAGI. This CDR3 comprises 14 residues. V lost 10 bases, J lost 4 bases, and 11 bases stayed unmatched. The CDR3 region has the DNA TGTGCCACTTTAGAACAGGGGGCGGTATACGAGCAGTACTTC. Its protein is CATLEQGAVYEQYF.

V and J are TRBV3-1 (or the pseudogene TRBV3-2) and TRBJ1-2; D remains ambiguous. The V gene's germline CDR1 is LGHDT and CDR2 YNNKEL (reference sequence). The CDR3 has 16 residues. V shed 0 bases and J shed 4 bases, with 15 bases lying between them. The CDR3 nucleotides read TGTGCCAGCAGCCAAGATAAGGCAGAGAACAGCTATGGCTACACCTTC. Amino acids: CASSQDKAENSYGYTF.

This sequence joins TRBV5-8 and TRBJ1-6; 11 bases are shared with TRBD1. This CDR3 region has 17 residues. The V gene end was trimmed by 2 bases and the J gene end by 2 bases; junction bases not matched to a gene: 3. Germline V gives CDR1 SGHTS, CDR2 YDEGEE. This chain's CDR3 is CASSFGQGATYNSPLHF. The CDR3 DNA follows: TGTGCCAGCAGCTTTGGACAGGGGGCCACCTATAATTCACCCCTCCACTTT.

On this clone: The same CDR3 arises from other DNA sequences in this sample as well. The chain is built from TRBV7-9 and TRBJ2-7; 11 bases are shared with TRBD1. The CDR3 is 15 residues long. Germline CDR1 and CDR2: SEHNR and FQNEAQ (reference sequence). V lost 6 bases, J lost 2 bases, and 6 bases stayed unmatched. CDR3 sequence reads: CASSSPGQGAYEQYF. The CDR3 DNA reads TGTGCCAGCAGTTCCCCGGGACAGGGGGCCTACGAGCAGTACTTC.

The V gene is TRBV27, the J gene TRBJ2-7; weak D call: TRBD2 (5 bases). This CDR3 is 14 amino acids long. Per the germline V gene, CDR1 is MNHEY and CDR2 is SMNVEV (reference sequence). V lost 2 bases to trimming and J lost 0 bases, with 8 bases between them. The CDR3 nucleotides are TGTGCCAGCAGTTTAGGAGGCAGCTCCTACGAGCAGTACTTC. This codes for CASSLGGSSYEQYF.

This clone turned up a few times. CDR3 bases: TGTGCCAGCAGCCAGGATAACAGGGGAAGGGGCTATGGCTACACCTTC. Its protein product is CASSQDNRGRGYGYTF. V usage is TRBV7-2 and J usage is TRBJ1-2, with 7 bases identical to TRBD1. Germline assignment: CDR1 SGHTA and CDR2 FQGNSA. V shed 5 bases and J 4 bases; nucleotides not matched to a gene: 13. This CDR3 region has 16 residues.

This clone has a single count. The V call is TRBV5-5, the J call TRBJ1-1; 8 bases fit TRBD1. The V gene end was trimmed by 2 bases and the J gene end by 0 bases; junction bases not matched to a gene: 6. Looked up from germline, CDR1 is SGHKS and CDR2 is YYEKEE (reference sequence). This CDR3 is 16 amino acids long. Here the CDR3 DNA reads TGTGCCAGCAGCTTAACAGGGGGAGGCTTGAACACTGAAGCTTTCTTT. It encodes CASSLTGGGLNTEAFF.

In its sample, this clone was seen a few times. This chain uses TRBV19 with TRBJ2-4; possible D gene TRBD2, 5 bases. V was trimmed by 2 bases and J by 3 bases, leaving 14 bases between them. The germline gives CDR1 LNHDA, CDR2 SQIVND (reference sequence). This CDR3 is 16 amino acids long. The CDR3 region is CASSIFQARDKNIQYF. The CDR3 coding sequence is TGTGCCAGTAGTATATTTCAGGCACGGGACAAAAACATTCAGTACTTC.

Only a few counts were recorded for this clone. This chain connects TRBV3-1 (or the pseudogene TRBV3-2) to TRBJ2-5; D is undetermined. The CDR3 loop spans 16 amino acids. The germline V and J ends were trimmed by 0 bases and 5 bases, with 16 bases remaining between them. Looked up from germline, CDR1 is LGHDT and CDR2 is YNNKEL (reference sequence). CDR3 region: CASSQDIVVVEETQYF. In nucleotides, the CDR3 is TGTGCCAGCAGCCAAGATATTGTGGTCGTGGAGGAGACCCAGTACTTC.

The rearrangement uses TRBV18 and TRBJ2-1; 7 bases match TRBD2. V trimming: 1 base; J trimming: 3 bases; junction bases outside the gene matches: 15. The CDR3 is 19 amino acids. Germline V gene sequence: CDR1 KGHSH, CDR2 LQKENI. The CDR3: CASSPRGGLKGPSYNEQFF. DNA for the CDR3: TGTGCCAGCTCACCACGGGGGGGACTAAAGGGCCCGAGCTACAATGAGCAGTTCTTC.